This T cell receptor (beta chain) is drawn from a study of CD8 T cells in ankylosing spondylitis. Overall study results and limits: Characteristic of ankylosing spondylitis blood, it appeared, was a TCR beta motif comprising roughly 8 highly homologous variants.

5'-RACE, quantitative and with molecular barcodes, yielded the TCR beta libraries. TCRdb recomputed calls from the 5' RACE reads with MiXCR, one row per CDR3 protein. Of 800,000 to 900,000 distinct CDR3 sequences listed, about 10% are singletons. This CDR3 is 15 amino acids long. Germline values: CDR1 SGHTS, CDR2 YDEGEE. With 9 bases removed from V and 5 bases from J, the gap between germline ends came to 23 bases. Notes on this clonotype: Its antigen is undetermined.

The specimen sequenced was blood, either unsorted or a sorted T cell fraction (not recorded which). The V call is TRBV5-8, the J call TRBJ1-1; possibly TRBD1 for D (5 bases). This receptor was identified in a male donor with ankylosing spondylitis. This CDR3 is CAMSPGTSGGTEAFF. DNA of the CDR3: TGTGCCATGAGCCCTGGGACTTCAGGAGGAACTGAAGCTTTCTTT.